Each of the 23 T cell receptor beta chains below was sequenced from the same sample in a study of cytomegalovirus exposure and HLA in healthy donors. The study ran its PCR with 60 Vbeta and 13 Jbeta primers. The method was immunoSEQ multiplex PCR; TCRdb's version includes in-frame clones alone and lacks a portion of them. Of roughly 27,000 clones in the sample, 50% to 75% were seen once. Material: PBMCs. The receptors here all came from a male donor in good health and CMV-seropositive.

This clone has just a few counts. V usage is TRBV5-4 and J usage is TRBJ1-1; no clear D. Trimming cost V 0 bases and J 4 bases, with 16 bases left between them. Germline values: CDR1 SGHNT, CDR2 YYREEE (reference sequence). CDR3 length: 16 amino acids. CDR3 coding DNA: TGTGCCAGCAGCTTGGGGCGCGGCCGAGGTGGCACTGAAGCTTTCTTT. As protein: CASSLGRGRGGTEAFF.

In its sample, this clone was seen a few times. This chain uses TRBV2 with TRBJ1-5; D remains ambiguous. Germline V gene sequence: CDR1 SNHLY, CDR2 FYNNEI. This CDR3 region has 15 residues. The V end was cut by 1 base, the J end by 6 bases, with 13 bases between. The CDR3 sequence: CASSEVQSAGQPQHF. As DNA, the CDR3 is TGTGCCAGCAGTGAAGTACAGTCCGCAGGTCAGCCCCAGCATTTT.

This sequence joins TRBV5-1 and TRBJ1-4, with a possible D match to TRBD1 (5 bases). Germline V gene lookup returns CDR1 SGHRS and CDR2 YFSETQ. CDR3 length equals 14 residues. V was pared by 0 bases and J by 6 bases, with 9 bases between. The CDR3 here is CASSLGGDHEKLFF. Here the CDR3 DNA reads TGCGCCAGCAGCTTGGGGGGGGACCATGAAAAACTGTTTTTT.

The chain's CDR3 is CASSPGQAGDTQYF. In nucleotides, the CDR3 is TGTGCCAGCAGCCCCGGACAGGCGGGAGATACGCAGTATTTT. The rearrangement links TRBV5-8 to TRBJ2-3; 7 bases fit TRBD1. Germline CDR1 reads SGHTS; CDR2 reads YDEGEE. The CDR3 is made up of 14 amino acids. With V trimmed by 4 bases and J by 5 bases, 7 bases remained unmatched.

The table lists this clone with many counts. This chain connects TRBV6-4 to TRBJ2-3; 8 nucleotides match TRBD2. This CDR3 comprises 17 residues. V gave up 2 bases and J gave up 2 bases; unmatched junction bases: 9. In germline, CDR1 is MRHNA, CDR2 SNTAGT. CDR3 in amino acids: CASSDGAGGLATDTQYF. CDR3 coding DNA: TGTGCCAGCAGTGACGGGGCGGGAGGCCTCGCCACAGATACGCAGTATTTT.

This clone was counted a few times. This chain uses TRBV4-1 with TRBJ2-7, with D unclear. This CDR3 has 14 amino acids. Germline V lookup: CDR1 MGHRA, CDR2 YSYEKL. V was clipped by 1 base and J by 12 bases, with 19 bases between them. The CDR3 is CASSQVISVPVRYF. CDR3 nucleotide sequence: TGCGCCAGCAGCCAAGTAATTTCTGTTCCAGTCAGGTACTTC.

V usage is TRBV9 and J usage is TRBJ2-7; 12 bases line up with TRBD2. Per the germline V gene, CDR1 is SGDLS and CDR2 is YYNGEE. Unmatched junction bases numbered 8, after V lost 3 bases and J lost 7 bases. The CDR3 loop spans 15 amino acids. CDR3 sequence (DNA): TGTGCCAGCAGCGCCCTAGCGGGAGGGGGCGAGGAGCAGTACTTC. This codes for CASSALAGGGEEQYF.

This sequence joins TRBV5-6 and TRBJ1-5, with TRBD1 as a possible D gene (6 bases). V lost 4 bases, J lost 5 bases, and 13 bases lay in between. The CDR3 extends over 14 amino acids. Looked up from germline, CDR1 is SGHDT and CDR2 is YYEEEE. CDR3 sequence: CASSPWGTYQPQHF. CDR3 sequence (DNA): TGTGCCAGCAGCCCGTGGGGGACATATCAGCCCCAGCATTTT.

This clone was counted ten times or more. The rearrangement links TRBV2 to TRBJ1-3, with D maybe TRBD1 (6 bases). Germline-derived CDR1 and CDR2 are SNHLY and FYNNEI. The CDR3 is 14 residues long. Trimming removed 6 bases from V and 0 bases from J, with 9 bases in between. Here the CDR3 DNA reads TGTGCCAGCAGCACAGGGTCCTCTGGAAACACCATATATTTT. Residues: CASSTGSSGNTIYF.

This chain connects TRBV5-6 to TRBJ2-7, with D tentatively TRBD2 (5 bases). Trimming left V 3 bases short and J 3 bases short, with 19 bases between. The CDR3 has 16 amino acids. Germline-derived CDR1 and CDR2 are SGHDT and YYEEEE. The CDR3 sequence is CASSSEPGWGGYEQYF. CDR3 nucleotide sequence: TGTGCCAGCAGCTCGGAGCCGGGGTGGGGTGGCTACGAGCAGTACTTC.

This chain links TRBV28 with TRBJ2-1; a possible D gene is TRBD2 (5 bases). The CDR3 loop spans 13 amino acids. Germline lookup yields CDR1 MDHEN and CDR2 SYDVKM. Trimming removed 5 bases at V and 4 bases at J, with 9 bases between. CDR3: CASSELVYNEQFF. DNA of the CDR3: TGTGCCAGCAGTGAACTAGTTTACAATGAGCAGTTCTTC.

For the CDR3, the DNA is TGTGCCAGCAGTGGGGGTAGCGGGGGGGGAGATACGCAGTATTTT. Its translation is CASSGGSGGGDTQYF. The chain recombines TRBV6-1 with TRBJ2-3, with 11 nucleotides matching TRBD2. The CDR3 has 15 amino acids. With 4 bases clipped from V and 5 bases from J, the junction kept 5 bases outside the gene matches. Germline V gives CDR1 MNHNS, CDR2 SASEGT.

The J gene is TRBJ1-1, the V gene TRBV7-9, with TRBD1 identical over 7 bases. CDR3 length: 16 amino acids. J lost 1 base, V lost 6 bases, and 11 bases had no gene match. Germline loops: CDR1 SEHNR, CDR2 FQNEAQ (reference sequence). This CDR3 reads CASSSGQGQRNTEAFF. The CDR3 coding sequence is TGTGCCAGCAGTTCGGGGCAGGGACAGAGGAACACTGAAGCTTTCTTT.

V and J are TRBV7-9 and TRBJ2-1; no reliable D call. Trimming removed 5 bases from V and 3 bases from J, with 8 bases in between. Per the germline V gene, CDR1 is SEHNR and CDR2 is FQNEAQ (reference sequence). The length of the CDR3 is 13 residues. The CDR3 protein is CASSIPYYNEQFF. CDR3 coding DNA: TGTGCCAGCAGCATCCCTTACTACAATGAGCAGTTCTTC.

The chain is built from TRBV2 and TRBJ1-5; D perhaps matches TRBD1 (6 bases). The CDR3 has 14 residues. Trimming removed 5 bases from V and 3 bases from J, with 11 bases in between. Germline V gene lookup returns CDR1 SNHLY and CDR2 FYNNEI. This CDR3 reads CASSSGQHNQPQHF. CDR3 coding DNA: TGTGCCAGCAGTTCCGGACAGCACAATCAGCCCCAGCATTTT.

The CDR3 protein is CAWATGSGRNEQFF. The CDR3 DNA reads TGTGCCTGGGCCACCGGGAGCGGGAGGAATGAGCAGTTCTTC. This chain connects TRBV30 to TRBJ2-1; 9 bases align to TRBD2. The CDR3 has 14 amino acids. The germline CDR1 and CDR2 sequences are GTSNPN and SVGIG (reference sequence). The trim removed 5 bases at V and 7 bases at J, leaving 9 bases unmatched.

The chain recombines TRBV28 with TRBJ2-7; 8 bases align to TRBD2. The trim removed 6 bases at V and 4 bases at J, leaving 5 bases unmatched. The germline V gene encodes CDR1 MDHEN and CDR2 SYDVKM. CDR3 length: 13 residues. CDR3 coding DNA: TGTGCCAGCAGCAAACTAGCGGTTTACGAGCAGTACTTC. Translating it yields CASSKLAVYEQYF.

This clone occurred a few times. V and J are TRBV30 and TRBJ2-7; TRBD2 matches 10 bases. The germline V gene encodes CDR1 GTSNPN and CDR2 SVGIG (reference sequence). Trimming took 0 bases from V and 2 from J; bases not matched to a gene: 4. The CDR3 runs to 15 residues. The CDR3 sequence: CAWSVRLAGPYEQYF. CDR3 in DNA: TGTGCCTGGAGTGTCAGACTAGCGGGTCCCTACGAGCAGTACTTC.

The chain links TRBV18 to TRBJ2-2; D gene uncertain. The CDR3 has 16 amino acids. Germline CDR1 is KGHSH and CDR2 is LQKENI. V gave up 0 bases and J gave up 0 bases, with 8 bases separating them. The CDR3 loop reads CASSPPGRTNTGELFF. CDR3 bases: TGTGCCAGCTCACCACCGGGCAGGACGAACACCGGGGAGCTGTTTTTT.

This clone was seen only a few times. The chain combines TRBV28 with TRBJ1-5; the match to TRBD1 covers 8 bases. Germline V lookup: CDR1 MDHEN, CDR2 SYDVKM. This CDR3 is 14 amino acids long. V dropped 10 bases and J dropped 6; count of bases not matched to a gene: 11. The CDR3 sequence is CATLGPTGGQPQHF. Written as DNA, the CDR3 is TGTGCCACCTTGGGACCTACAGGGGGTCAGCCCCAGCATTTT.

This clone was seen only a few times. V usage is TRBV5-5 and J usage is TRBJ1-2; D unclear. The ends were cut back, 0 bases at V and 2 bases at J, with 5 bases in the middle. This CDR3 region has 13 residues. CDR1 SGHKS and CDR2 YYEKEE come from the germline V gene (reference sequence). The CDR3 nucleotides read TGTGCCAGCAGCTTGGGACAAAACTATGGCTACACCTTC. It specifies CASSLGQNYGYTF.

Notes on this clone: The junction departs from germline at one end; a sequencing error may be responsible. In nucleotides, the CDR3 is TGTGCCACCGAGCAGGCCGGGACTAGCGGGACCCGCGCTCTCTTC. It is translated as CATEQAGTSGTRALF. The chain recombines TRBV28 with TRBJ2-7; 13 nucleotides match TRBD2. In germline, CDR1 is MDHEN, CDR2 SYDVKM. The CDR3 covers 15 residues.

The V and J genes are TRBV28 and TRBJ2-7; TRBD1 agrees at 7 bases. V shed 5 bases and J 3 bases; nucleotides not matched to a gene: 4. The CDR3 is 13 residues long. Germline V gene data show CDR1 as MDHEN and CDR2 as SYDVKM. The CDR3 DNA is TGTGCCAGCAGTGAGGGACAGAACTACGAGCAGTACTTC. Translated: CASSEGQNYEQYF.